This T cell receptor beta chain was captured by sequencing in a study of OX40 agonist ivuxolimab in advanced cancers. As for the study in general: Patients were dosed intravenously with ivuxolimab at 0.01 to 10 mg/kg every 2 weeks.

The method was immunoSEQ multiplex PCR; TCRdb's version includes in-frame clones alone and lacks a portion of them. The sample shows 71,000 or so clones, about 89% of them seen only once. Germline V gene lookup returns CDR1 LNHDA and CDR2 SQIVND (reference sequence). V gave up 6 bases and J gave up 5 bases, with 16 bases separating them. The CDR3 covers 15 residues. Whole-study findings and limits: CD8+ T cells averaged more expanded clones than CD4+. Expansion of clones was among the lowest in partial responders at 0.1-3.0 mg/kg.

The study sampled blood at baseline, cycle 4 day 1, and cycle 7 day 1. For this clone: What it binds is unknown.

This sequence joins TRBV19 and TRBJ2-2, with TRBD1 as a possible D gene (7 bases). The sample here was CD4+ or CD8+ T cells sorted from blood, taken in a trial of the OX40 agonist ivuxolimab. The origin of this receptor is an adult with an advanced solid tumor such as melanoma, head and neck, liver or kidney cancer. The CDR3 is CASSPSPGGTGELFF. In DNA form, the CDR3 reads TGTGCCAGTAGCCCGTCTCCAGGGGGGACCGGGGAGCTGTTTTTT.